The 15 T cell receptor beta chains in this list originate from one sample, sequenced in a study of regulatory T cells in long-lasting Graves disease. Described time point: newly diagnosed GD, antithyroid drugs for less than 3 months. RNA isolated from PBMCs was used to make the TCR library. Sequencing libraries for TCR beta were prepared with iRepertoire HTBI primers and Arm-PCR of CDR3 regions. MiXCR was run by TCRdb on the multiplex PCR reads, yielding one entry per CDR3 protein. The table includes 410,000 or so distinct CDR3 sequences, 15% detected once. These data are also associated with another study on T cells in Graves' hyperthyroidism and ophthalmopathy.

The source material was peripheral blood mononuclear cells (PBMCs), sampled at new diagnosis, from a patient treated with antithyroid drugs. The receptor source for this set is a woman in her thirties with Graves disease.

The chain has TRBV19 and TRBJ1-4, with 8 bases that match TRBD1. This CDR3 contains 15 residues. Germline CDR1 LNHDA, CDR2 SQIVND (reference sequence). V dropped 7 bases and J dropped 2; count of bases not matched to a gene: 6. CDR3 sequence (DNA): TGTGCCAGTACGGGCCGGACAGGGACTAATGAAAAACTGTTTTTT. This encodes CASTGRTGTNEKLFF.

This clonotype was counted at least ten times. Written as DNA, the CDR3 is TGTGCCAGCAGTGATCCCCTCCAGGGAAATCAGCCCCAGCATTTT. Its protein product is CASSDPLQGNQPQHF. The rearrangement joins TRBV2 to TRBJ1-5, with D possibly being TRBD1 (5 bases). The V end was cut by 3 bases, the J end by 4 bases, with 13 bases between. The germline V gene has CDR1 SNHLY and CDR2 FYNNEI. CDR3 length: 15 amino acids.

This clonotype was found a few times. The J gene is TRBJ2-7, the V gene TRBV29-1; D remains unclear. Germline values: CDR1 SQVTM, CDR2 ANQGSEA. CDR3 length: 11 amino acids. V gave up 7 bases and J gave up 3 bases, with 10 bases separating them. CDR3 bases: TGCAGCGCTAAGGGTGGCTACGAGCAGTACTTC. As protein: CSAKGGYEQYF.

This clonotype has at least ten counts. The J gene is TRBJ1-2, the V gene TRBV9; tentative D call: TRBD1 (5 bases). Germline V gene data show CDR1 as SGDLS and CDR2 as YYNGEE. This CDR3 is built from 16 residues. V lost 3 bases and J lost 2, with 17 bases in between. The CDR3 nucleotides are TGTGCCAGCAGCGCCTTCGACCGGGGCGGGAACTATGGCTACACCTTC. This codes for CASSAFDRGGNYGYTF. The entire variable domain, with the rest obtained from reference TRBV9 and TRBJ1-2, is as follows: DSGVTQTPKHLITATGQRVTLRCSPRSGDLSVYWYQQSLDQGLQFLIQYYNGEERAKGNILERFSAQQFPDLHSELNLSSLELGDSALYFCASSAFDRGGNYGYTFGSGTRLTVV.

This clonotype was recorded many times. This chain links TRBV7-2 with TRBJ2-5; perhaps TRBD2 as D (6 bases). The germline V and J ends were trimmed by 5 bases and 5 bases, with 21 bases remaining between them. The germline CDR1 and CDR2 sequences are SGHTA and FQGNSA. The CDR3 spans 16 residues. CDR3 in DNA: TGTGCCAGCAGCCGGACGCCGGGAGACCGAGGGGAGACCCAGTACTTC. Translation gives CASSRTPGDRGETQYF. Drawing the rest from reference TRBV7-2 and TRBJ2-5, the complete variable domain is GAGVSQSPSNKVTEKGKDVELRCDPISGHTALYWYRQSLGQGLEFLIYFQGNSAPDKSGLPSDRFSAERTGGSVSTLTIQRTQQEDSAVYLCASSRTPGDRGETQYFGPGTRLLVL.

This clonotype came up many times. V is TRBV3-1 and J is TRBJ1-2, with D perhaps TRBD1 (5 bases). CDR3 size: 12 residues. CDR1 and CDR2 from the germline V gene are LGHDT and YNNKEL (reference sequence). V was pared by 5 bases and J by 5 bases, with 9 bases between. CDR3 sequence (DNA): TGTGCCAGCAGCGCAGGGCGTTATGGCTACACCTTC. Its protein product is CASSAGRYGYTF.

The chain combines TRBV6-2 or TRBV6-3 with TRBJ1-1, with D maybe TRBD1 (6 bases). The CDR3 runs to 13 residues. Per germline, CDR1 MNHEY and CDR2 SVGEGT. The germline V and J ends were trimmed by 5 bases and 7 bases, with 14 bases remaining between them. The CDR3: CASSEQGRDEAFF. The CDR3 bases are TGTGCCAGCAGTGAACAGGGACGCGATGAAGCTTTCTTT.

This chain links TRBV20-1 with TRBJ2-1, with 12 bases fitting TRBD2. The CDR3 sequence is 17 residues long. CDR1 and CDR2 (germline): DFQATT, SNEGSKA (reference sequence). The trim removed 6 bases at V and 2 bases at J, leaving 11 bases unmatched. The CDR3 sequence: CSARALAGGPPYNEQFF. Written as DNA, the CDR3 is TGCAGTGCGCGAGCGCTAGCGGGAGGGCCCCCCTACAATGAGCAGTTCTTC.

This clonotype was seen many times. This chain uses TRBV2 with TRBJ1-1; no clear D. Trimming took 6 bases from V and 4 from J, leaving 9 bases between them. This CDR3 comprises 12 residues. CDR1 is SNHLY and CDR2 is FYNNEI in the germline V gene. The DNA of the CDR3 is TGTGCCAGCAGAGACGACATCACTGAAGCTTTCTTT. As protein: CASRDDITEAFF.

This clonotype came up many times. V gene TRBV12-3 or TRBV12-4 combines with J gene TRBJ2-7; 7 bases align to TRBD2. Losses at the gene ends were 3 bases for V and 4 bases for J; bases not matched to a gene: 9. The CDR3 runs 15 residues. The CDR3 spells CASSFYGRERYEQYF. CDR3 DNA: TGTGCCAGCAGTTTTTATGGGCGGGAGAGATACGAGCAGTACTTC.

This clonotype was recorded many times. The chain combines TRBV27 with TRBJ1-5; 7 nucleotides line up with TRBD1. The length of the CDR3 is 14 residues. The J segment lost 5 bases and the V segment lost 6 bases, leaving 7 bases of the junction unmatched. Germline V gene sequence: CDR1 MNHEY, CDR2 SMNVEV (reference sequence). The CDR3 DNA is TGTGCCAGCAGATCCTCGACAGGGTATCAGCCCCAGCATTTT. Translating it yields CASRSSTGYQPQHF.

J is TRBJ2-2 and V is TRBV12-3 or TRBV12-4, with 7 bases matching TRBD2. J lost 2 bases, V lost 3 bases, and 3 bases had no gene match. The CDR3 is 15 residues long. CDR3: CASSLSGINTGELFF. As DNA, the CDR3 is TGTGCCAGCAGTTTGAGCGGGATTAACACCGGGGAGCTGTTTTTT.

Points on this clonotype: This sequence is one base from a far larger clone and is likely a read error. The chain carries TRBV3-1 and TRBJ2-3; D unresolved. The CDR3 totals 15 residues. V lost 5 bases and J 2 bases, leaving 14 bases between the germline ends. Germline V CDR1 and CDR2: LGHDT, YNNKEL (reference sequence). For the CDR3, the DNA is TGTGCCAGCAGCTCATCTACTGGTAACACAGATACGCAGTATTTT. Translation gives CASSSSTGNTDTQYF.

This clonotype was picked up many times. This chain uses TRBV15 with TRBJ2-3; TRBD2 aligns across 14 bases. The V gene end was trimmed by 5 bases and the J gene end by 0 bases; junction bases not matched to a gene: 7. CDR3 size: 18 residues. Germline-derived CDR1 and CDR2 are LNHNV and YYDKDF (reference sequence). CDR3 region: CATSPGLAGGPSTDTQYF. DNA for the CDR3: TGTGCCACCAGCCCAGGACTAGCGGGAGGTCCGAGCACAGATACGCAGTATTTT.

The sample holds a few counts of this clonotype. The chain couples TRBV15 to TRBJ2-3; D unresolved. The CDR3 runs 15 residues. V dropped 1 base and J dropped 0 bases, with 8 bases sitting between them. Germline values: CDR1 LNHNV, CDR2 YYDKDF (reference sequence). CDR3 sequence reads: CATSRAPGSTDTQYF. In nucleotides, the CDR3 is TGTGCCACCAGCAGAGCCCCGGGCAGCACAGATACGCAGTATTTT. The full variable domain, rest sourced from reference TRBV15 and TRBJ2-3, is DAMVIQNPRYQVTQFGKPVTLSCSQTLNHNVMYWYQQKSSQAPKLLFHYYDKDFNNEADTPDNFQSRRPNTSFCFLDIRSPGLGDTAMYLCATSRAPGSTDTQYFGPGTRLTVL.